This T cell receptor (beta chain) appears in the sequencing data of a study of graft-versus-host responses after intestinal transplantation. Study information: Those transplanted obtained multivisceral, liver-intestinal, or isolated intestinal grafts. General observations from the study: GvH clones surfaced in recipient marrow, some emerging earlier in ileum or blood.

Clones were read by immunoSEQ multiplex PCR, and TCRdb kept only the in-frame ones, dropping some. The table has 75,000 to 100,000 clones, more than 70% seen once. Turning to this clone: No antigen is known for it.

The germline V gene has CDR1 SGHVS and CDR2 FNYEAQ. The V gene lost 2 bases and the J gene lost 8 bases, with 18 bases spanning the gap. The CDR3 contains 15 residues. The chain joins TRBV7-6 to TRBJ1-2, with a tentative D call TRBD1 (5 bases). The sample consisted of PBMCs, taken 255 days after intestinal transplant. The TCR originated in a human patient who received an intestinal transplant, so some T cells may come from the graft donor. As DNA, the CDR3 is TGTGCCAGCAGCTTACTGGCCAGGCCTGGGGGGGGCTACACCTTC. Translation gives CASSLLARPGGGYTF. The whole variable domain, filled in from reference TRBV7-6 and TRBJ1-2, reads GAGVSQSPRYKVTKRGQDVALRCDPISGHVSLYWYRQALGQGPEFLTYFNYEAQQDKSGLPNDRFSAERPEGSISTLTIQRTEQRDSAMYRCASSLLARPGGGYTFGSGTRLTVV.